The present entry profiles one TCR beta chain with its context. As yet, its antigen is unknown. Use of 60 Vbeta and 13 Jbeta primers characterized the PCR. In the authors' methods: Approximately 87 million unique TCR beta chains, roughly 10 million shared, were counted in a later analysis. Data came from immunoSEQ multiplex PCR; TCRdb stores just in-frame clones and leaves some out. Clone size and V and J calls were adopted from that table, with D and trimming inferred from the DNA. The top ten hold roughly 13% of the sample, which has about 150,000 clones, approximately 80% seen once. This sample stems from a study of cytomegalovirus exposure and HLA in healthy donors. Per germline, CDR1 SGHDT and CDR2 YYEEEE. The CDR3 spans 14 residues. Trimming removed 1 base at V and 2 bases at J, with 7 bases between. Whole-study findings and limits: An analysis was carried out later, and it reportedly showed fewer N-insertions in an Asian-associated ancestry cluster than the approximately 610-donor mean.

This TCR derives from a man younger than 45 in good health and CMV-seropositive. The V gene is TRBV5-6, the J gene TRBJ1-5; D perhaps matches TRBD1 (6 bases). Specimen: PBMCs. The CDR3 is CASSLYRGNQPQHF. The CDR3 nucleotides are TGTGCCAGCAGCTTGTACAGGGGCAATCAGCCCCAGCATTTT.